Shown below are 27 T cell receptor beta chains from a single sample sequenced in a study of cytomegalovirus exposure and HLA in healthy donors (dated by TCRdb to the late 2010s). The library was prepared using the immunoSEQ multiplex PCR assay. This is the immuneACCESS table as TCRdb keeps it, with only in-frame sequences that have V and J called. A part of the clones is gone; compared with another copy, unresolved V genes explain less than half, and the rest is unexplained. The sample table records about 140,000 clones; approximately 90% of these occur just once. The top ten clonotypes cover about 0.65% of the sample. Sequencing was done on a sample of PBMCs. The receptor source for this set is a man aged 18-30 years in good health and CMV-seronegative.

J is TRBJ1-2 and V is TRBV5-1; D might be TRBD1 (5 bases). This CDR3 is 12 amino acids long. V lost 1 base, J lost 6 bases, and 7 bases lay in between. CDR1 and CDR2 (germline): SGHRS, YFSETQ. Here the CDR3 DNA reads TGCGCCAGCAGCTTGTGGGGGGATGGCTACACCTTC. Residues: CASSLWGDGYTF.

CDR3 loop: CASSAPGLLETQYF. The CDR3 bases are TGTGCCAGCTCCGCACCGGGACTCCTAGAGACCCAGTACTTC. The rearrangement joins TRBV18 to TRBJ2-5, with D possibly matching TRBD2 (6 bases). Trimming removed 6 bases at V and 4 bases at J, with 15 bases between. CDR3 size: 14 residues. Germline CDR1 reads KGHSH; CDR2 reads LQKENI.

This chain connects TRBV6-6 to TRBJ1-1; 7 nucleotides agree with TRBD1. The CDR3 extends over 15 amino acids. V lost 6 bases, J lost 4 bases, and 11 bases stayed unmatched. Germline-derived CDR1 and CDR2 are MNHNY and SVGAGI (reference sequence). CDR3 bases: TGTGCCAGCAGACTGCTGGGACAGAGGGGCACTGAAGCTTTCTTT. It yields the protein CASRLLGQRGTEAFF.

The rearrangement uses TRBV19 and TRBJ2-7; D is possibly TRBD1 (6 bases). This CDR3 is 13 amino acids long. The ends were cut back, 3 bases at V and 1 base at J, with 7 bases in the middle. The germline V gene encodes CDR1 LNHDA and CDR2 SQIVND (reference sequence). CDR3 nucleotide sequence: TGTGCCAGTAGTATGACAGGATCCTACGAGCAGTACGTC. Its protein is CASSMTGSYEQYV.

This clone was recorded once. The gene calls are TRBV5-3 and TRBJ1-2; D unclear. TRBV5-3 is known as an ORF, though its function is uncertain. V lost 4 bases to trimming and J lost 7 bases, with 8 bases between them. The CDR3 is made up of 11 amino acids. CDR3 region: CARSPIAGYTF. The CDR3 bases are TGTGCCAGAAGCCCAATAGCTGGCTACACCTTC.

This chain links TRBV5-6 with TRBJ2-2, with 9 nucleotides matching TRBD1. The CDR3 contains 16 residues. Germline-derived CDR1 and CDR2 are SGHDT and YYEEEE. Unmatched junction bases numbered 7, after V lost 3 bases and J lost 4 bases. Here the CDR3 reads CASSWGQGRGTGELFF. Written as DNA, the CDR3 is TGTGCCAGCAGCTGGGGACAGGGAAGGGGCACCGGGGAGCTGTTTTTT.

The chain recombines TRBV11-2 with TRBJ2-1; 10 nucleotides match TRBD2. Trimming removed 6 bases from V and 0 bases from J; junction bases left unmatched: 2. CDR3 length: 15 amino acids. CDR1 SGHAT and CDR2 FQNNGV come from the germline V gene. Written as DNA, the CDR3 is TGTGCCAGCAGGTCTAGCGGGAGCTCCTACAATGAGCAGTTCTTC. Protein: CASRSSGSSYNEQFF.

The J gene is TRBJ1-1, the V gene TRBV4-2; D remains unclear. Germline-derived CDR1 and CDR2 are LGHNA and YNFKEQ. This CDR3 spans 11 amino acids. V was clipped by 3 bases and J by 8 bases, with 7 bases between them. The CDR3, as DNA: TGTGCCAGCAGCCAGGGGAGGGAAGCTTTCTTT. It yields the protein CASSQGREAFF.

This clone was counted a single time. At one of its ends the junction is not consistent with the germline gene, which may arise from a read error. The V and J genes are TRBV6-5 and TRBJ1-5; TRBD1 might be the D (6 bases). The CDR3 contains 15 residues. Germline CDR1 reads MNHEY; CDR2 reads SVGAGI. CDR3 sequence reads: CASRYSTGGDQPQHF. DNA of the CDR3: TGTGCCAGCAGGTACTCGACAGGTGGAGATCAGCCCCAGCATTTT.

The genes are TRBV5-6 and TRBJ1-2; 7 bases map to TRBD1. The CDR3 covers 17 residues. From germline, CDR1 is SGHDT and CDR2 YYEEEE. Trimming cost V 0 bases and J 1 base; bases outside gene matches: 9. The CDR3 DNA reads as TGTGCCAGCAGCTTGGCGCAAACAGGGGTGGGTAACTATGGCTACACCTTC. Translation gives CASSLAQTGVGNYGYTF.

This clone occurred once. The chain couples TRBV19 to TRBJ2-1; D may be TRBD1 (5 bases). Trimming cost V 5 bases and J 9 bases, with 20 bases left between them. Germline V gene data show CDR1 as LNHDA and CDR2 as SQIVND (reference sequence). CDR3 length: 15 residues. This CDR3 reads CASSLILGPRGEQFF. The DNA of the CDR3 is TGTGCCAGTAGTTTAATATTGGGGCCCCGCGGTGAGCAGTTCTTC.

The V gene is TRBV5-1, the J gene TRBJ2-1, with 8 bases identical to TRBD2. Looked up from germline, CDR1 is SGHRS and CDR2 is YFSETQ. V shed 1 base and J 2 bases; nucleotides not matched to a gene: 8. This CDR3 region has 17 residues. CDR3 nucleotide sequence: TGCGCCAGCAGCTTGCCAGGCGGGGGGCCCACCTACAATGAGCAGTTCTTC. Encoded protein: CASSLPGGGPTYNEQFF. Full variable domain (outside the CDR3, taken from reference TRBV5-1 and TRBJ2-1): KAGVTQTPRYLIKTRGQQVTLSCSPISGHRSVSWYQQTPGQGLQFLFEYFSETQRNKGNFPGRFSGRQFSNSRSEMNVSTLELGDSALYLCASSLPGGGPTYNEQFFGPGTRLTVL.

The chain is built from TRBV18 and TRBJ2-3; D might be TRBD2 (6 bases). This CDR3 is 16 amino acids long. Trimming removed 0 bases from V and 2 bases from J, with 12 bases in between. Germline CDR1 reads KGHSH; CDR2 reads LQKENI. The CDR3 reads CASSPPAAGYTDTQYF. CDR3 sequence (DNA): TGTGCCAGCTCACCACCCGCGGCGGGATACACAGATACGCAGTATTTT.

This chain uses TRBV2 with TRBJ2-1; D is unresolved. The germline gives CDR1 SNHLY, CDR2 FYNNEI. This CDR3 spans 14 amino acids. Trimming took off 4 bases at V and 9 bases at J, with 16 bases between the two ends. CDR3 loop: CASSGWLGDPEQFF. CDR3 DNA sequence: TGTGCCAGCAGTGGATGGTTGGGCGACCCTGAGCAGTTCTTC.

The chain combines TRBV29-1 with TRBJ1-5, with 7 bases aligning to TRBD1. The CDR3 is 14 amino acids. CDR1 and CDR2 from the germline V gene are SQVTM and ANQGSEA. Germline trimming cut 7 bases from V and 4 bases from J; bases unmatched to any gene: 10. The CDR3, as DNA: TGCAGCGCGCGGCTTACGACAGGGAATCAGCCCCAGCATTTT. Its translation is CSARLTTGNQPQHF. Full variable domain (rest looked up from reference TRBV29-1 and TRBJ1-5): SAVISQKPSRDICQRGTSLTIQCQVDSQVTMMFWYRQQPGQSLTLIATANQGSEATYESGFVIDKFPISRPNLTFSTLTVSNMSPEDSSIYLCSARLTTGNQPQHFGDGTRLSIL.

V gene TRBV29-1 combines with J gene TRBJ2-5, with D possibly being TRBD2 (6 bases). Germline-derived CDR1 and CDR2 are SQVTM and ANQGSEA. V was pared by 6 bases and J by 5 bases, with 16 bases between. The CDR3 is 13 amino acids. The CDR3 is CSVPNERGETQYF. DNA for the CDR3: TGCAGCGTCCCGAACGAACGGGGGGAGACCCAGTACTTC.

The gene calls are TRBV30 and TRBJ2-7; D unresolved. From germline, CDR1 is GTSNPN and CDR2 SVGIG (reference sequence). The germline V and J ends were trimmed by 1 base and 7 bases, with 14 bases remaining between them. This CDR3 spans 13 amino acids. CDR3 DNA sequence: TGTGCCTGGAGTGCCCCCGGAGCCGGAGAGCAGTACGTC. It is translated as CAWSAPGAGEQYV.

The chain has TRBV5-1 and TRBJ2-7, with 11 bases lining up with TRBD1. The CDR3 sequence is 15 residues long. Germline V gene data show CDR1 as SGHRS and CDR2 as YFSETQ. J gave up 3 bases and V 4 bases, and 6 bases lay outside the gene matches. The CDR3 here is CASSPGTGGGYEQYF. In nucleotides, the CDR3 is TGCGCCAGCAGCCCGGGGACAGGGGGAGGCTACGAGCAGTACTTC.

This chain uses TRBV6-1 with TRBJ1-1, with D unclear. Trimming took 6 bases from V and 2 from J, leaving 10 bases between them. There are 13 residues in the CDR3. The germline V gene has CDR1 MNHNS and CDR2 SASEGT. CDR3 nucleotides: TGTGCCAGCAGCGGATGGGCTAACACTGAAGCTTTCTTT. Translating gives CASSGWANTEAFF.

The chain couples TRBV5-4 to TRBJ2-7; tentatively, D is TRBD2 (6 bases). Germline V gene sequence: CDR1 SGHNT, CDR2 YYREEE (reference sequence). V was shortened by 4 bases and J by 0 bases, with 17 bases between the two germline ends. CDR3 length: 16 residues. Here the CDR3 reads CASSTGGGVSSYEQYF. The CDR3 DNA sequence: TGTGCCAGCAGCACCGGAGGCGGGGTGAGCTCCTACGAGCAGTACTTC.

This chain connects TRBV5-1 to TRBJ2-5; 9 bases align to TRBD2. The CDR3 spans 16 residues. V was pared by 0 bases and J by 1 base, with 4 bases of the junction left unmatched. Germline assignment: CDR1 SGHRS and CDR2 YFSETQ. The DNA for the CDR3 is TGCGCCAGCAGCTTGGGGAGCGGGGGGTTCCAAGAGACCCAGTACTTC. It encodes CASSLGSGGFQETQYF.

CDR3 residues: CASSPVGVYQPQHF. CDR3 DNA sequence: TGTGCCAGCAGCCCCGTCGGGGTTTATCAGCCCCAGCATTTT. The chain employs TRBV11-2 and TRBJ1-5; D is unclear. The germline V gene encodes CDR1 SGHAT and CDR2 FQNNGV. CDR3 size: 14 residues. Trimming removed 5 bases at V and 5 bases at J, with 13 bases between. Looking up the rest from reference TRBV11-2 and TRBJ1-5 gives the full variable domain: EAGVAQSPRYKIIEKRQSVAFWCNPISGHATLYWYQQILGQGPKLLIQFQNNGVVDDSQLPKDRFSAERLKGVDSTLKIQPAKLEDSAVYLCASSPVGVYQPQHFGDGTRLSIL.

In DNA, the CDR3 is TGTGCCAGCTCACCGGGACAGGGGGACTCCGAGCAGTACTTC. It is translated as CASSPGQGDSEQYF. The chain carries TRBV18 and TRBJ2-7; 11 positions match TRBD1. With 3 bases clipped from V and 6 bases from J, the junction kept 4 bases outside the gene matches. CDR3 length: 14 residues. Germline CDR1 KGHSH, CDR2 LQKENI.

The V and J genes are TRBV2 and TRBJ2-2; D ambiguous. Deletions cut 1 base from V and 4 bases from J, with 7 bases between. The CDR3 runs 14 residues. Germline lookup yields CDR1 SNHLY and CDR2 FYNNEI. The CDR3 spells CASSEVAGTGELFF. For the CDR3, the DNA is TGTGCCAGCAGTGAAGTGGCTGGCACCGGGGAGCTGTTTTTT.

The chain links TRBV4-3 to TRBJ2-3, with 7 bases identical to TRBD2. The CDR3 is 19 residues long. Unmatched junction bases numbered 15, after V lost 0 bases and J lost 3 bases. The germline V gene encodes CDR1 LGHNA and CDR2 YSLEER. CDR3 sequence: CASSQDPPASGVQTDTQYF. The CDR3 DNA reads TGCGCCAGCAGCCAAGATCCCCCAGCTAGCGGAGTCCAGACAGATACGCAGTATTTT.

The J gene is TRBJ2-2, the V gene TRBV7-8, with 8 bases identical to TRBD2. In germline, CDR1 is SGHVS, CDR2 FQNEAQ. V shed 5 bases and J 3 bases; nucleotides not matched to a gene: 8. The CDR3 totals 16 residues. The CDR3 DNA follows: TGTGCCAGCAGCCAGACGGGGGGGCAAGACACCGGGGAGCTGTTTTTT. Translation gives CASSQTGGQDTGELFF.

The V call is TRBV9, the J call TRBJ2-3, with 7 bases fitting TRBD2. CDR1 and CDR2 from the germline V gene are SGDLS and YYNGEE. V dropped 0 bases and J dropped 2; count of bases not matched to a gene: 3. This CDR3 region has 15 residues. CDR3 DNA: TGTGCCAGCAGCGTAGGCAGCGGGGCCACAGATACGCAGTATTTT. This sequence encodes CASSVGSGATDTQYF.